This T cell receptor (beta chain) derives from a study of OX40 agonist ivuxolimab in advanced cancers. Germline lookup yields CDR1 LGHNA and CDR2 YSLEER. V lost 0 bases, J lost 5 bases, and 7 bases lay in between. There are 13 residues in the CDR3. Sequenced by immunoSEQ multiplex PCR; TCRdb stores in-frame clones only, minus some. The table lists 70,000 or so clones, approximately 90% of them singletons. Source: CD4+ or CD8+ T cells sorted from blood, taken in a trial of the OX40 agonist ivuxolimab. The TCR sequence derives from an adult with an advanced solid tumor such as melanoma, head and neck, liver or kidney cancer. V and J are TRBV4-3 and TRBJ1-1; D is perhaps TRBD1 (6 bases). The CDR3 reads CASSQDRGTEAFF. Written as DNA, the CDR3 is TGCGCCAGCAGCCAAGACAGGGGAACTGAAGCTTTCTTT.